This T cell receptor (beta chain) was identified in a study of cytomegalovirus exposure and HLA in healthy donors. Study results and limitations: Reportedly, cytomegalovirus status was diagnosed with high sensitivity and specificity. As a later analysis revealed, the rate of TCR association differed by HLA locus, with DRB1 most and HLA-C fewest. Cytomegalovirus association was assigned to 170 or so TCR beta chains.

This CDR3 is 15 amino acids long. The PCR ran on 60 Vbeta and 13 Jbeta primers. Method: immunoSEQ multiplex PCR; TCRdb's copy keeps in-frame clones and lacks some. The repertoire holds tens of thousands of clones, with about 60% as singletons. With regard to this clone: Its antigen is currently unknown.

The chain joins TRBV21-1 to TRBJ1-1; the D call of TRBD1 is as the table states it, not checked on the DNA. TRBV21-1 is deemed a pseudogene. Input material: PBMCs. The TCR originated in a young woman in good health and CMV-seronegative. This CDR3 reads CASSKGRTGNTEAFF. The CDR3 DNA sequence: TGTGCCAGCAGCAAAGGGAGGACAGGGAATACTGAAGCTTTCTTT.